The 5 T cell receptor beta chains below come from one sample, sequenced in a study of cytotoxic CD8 clonotypes in ibrutinib-treated CLL. Generated by immunoSEQ multiplex PCR, the TCRdb table keeps only in-frame clones and is missing some. The data show tens of thousands of clones, with about half seen just once and less than 35% held by the top ten. Here the sequenced sample was PBMCs, taken after 12 months of ibrutinib treatment. All receptors derive from a human donor with chronic lymphocytic leukemia.

The sample holds a few counts of this clone. CDR3 nucleotide sequence: TGTGCCAGCAGCCCCCACGGTGGGACTGAAGCTTTCTTT. Protein sequence: CASSPHGGTEAFF. V is TRBV11-3 and J is TRBJ1-1; D gene ambiguous. The V gene's germline CDR1 is SGHNT and CDR2 YENEEA. Trimming pared 5 bases from V and 5 bases from J, leaving 12 bases between. This CDR3 has 13 residues.

This chain connects TRBV9 to TRBJ2-1; D possibly corresponds to TRBD1 (6 bases). CDR3 length equals 15 residues. Germline CDR1 SGDLS, CDR2 YYNGEE. V was shortened by 3 bases and J by 1 base, with 11 bases between the two germline ends. The CDR3 nucleotides read TGTGCCAGCAGCGGGTCAACAGGGTCCTACAATGAGCAGTTCTTC. This sequence encodes CASSGSTGSYNEQFF.

This clone was found a few times. The chain is built from TRBV7-2 and TRBJ1-1; 7 nucleotides agree with TRBD1. The CDR3 runs 15 residues. Per germline, CDR1 SGHTA and CDR2 FQGNSA. V shed 0 bases and J 4 bases; nucleotides not matched to a gene: 5. The CDR3 sequence: CASSLARGRGTEAFF. In DNA, the CDR3 is TGTGCCAGCAGCTTAGCGAGGGGGCGCGGCACTGAAGCTTTCTTT. The whole variable domain, filled in from reference TRBV7-2 and TRBJ1-1, reads GAGVSQSPSNKVTEKGKDVELRCDPISGHTALYWYRQSLGQGLEFLIYFQGNSAPDKSGLPSDRFSAERTGGSVSTLTIQRTQQEDSAVYLCASSLARGRGTEAFFGQGTRLTVV.

The sample holds a few counts of this clone. The chain links TRBV7-2 to TRBJ2-3; 7 positions agree with TRBD2. The V gene's germline CDR1 is SGHTA and CDR2 FQGNSA. With 1 base clipped from V and 6 bases from J, the junction kept 16 bases outside the gene matches. The CDR3 is 18 residues long. CDR3 coding DNA: TGTGCCAGCAGCTTAGACAGCTTAGGCGGGAGAAGTGGGGATACGCAGTATTTT. The encoded protein is CASSLDSLGGRSGDTQYF.

The V gene is TRBV5-5, the J gene TRBJ2-7; 7 bases are a match to TRBD2. This CDR3 has 16 amino acids. Trimming cost V 2 bases and J 2 bases; bases outside gene matches: 10. Germline-derived CDR1 and CDR2 are SGHKS and YYEKEE (reference sequence). CDR3 nucleotides: TGTGCCAGCAGCTTCTCCGGACTAGGCCCTCCCTACGAGCAGTACTTC. It yields the protein CASSFSGLGPPYEQYF. Complete variable domain (other parts from reference TRBV5-5 and TRBJ2-7): DAGVTQSPTHLIKTRGQQVTLRCSPISGHKSVSWYQQVLGQGPQFIFQYYEKEERGRGNFPDRFSARQFPNYSSELNVNALLLGDSALYLCASSFSGLGPPYEQYFGPGTRLTVT.